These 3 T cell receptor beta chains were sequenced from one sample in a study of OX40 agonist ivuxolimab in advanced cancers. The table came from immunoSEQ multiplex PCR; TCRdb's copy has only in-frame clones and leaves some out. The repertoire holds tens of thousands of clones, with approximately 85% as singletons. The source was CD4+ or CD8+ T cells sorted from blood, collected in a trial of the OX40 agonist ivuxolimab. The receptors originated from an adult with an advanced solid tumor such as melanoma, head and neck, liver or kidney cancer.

The CDR3 coding sequence is TGTGCCAGCAGCCTTTGGACAGGGAAAGAGACCCAGTACTTC. As protein: CASSLWTGKETQYF. The rearrangement uses TRBV7-9 and TRBJ2-5, with 8 bases lining up with TRBD1. The CDR3 has 14 residues. Germline CDR1 reads SEHNR; CDR2 reads FQNEAQ (reference sequence). V trimming: 5 bases; J trimming: 3 bases; junction bases outside the gene matches: 5.

CDR3 region: CASSADRGHQPQHF. The CDR3 DNA is TGTGCCAGCAGCGCGGACAGGGGGCATCAGCCCCAGCATTTT. The V and J genes are TRBV28 and TRBJ1-5, with TRBD1 matching 11 bases. J lost 5 bases, V lost 6 bases, and 3 bases had no gene match. Germline assignment: CDR1 MDHEN and CDR2 SYDVKM. The CDR3 spans 14 residues.

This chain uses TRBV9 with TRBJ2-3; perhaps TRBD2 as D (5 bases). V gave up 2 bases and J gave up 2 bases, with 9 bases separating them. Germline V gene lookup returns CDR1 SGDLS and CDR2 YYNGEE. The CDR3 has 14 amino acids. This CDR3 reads CASSVERSTDTQYF. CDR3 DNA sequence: TGTGCCAGCAGCGTGGAGCGGTCCACAGATACGCAGTATTTT.